Each of the 24 T cell receptor beta chains below was sequenced from the same sample in a study of early T cells in non-severe SARS-CoV-2 infection (TCRdb year 2021). The protocol used for the library was 5' RACE. For sequencing, a NextSeq 500 was employed. Using fastp at Q25 and MiXCR, TCRdb reprocessed the public reads and kept productive beta chains. Each record represents a unique CDR3 protein, reported with the most common genes and DNA among its rows. This sample has 45,000 to 65,000 distinct CDR3 sequences in its table, and about 9.1% of those were observed once. 4.2% of the sample goes to the ten largest clones. The specimen sequenced was whole blood. All receptors come from an adult who was a healthcare worker with PCR-confirmed SARS-CoV-2 infection or an uninfected control (not recorded which).

J is TRBJ1-1 and V is TRBV25-1; the match to TRBD1 covers 8 bases. The germline V gene has CDR1 MGHDK and CDR2 SYGVNS. CDR3 size: 15 residues. Losses at the gene ends were 3 bases for V and 4 bases for J; bases not matched to a gene: 7. CDR3 DNA: TGTGCCAGCAGTGACCGGACAGGGATAGGCACTGAAGCTTTCTTT. This sequence encodes CASSDRTGIGTEAFF.

This clonotype was counted between two and nine times. The chain uses TRBV6-6 and TRBJ2-3; no clear D gene. Germline assignment: CDR1 MNHNY and CDR2 SVGAGI (reference sequence). The germline V and J ends were trimmed by 6 bases and 2 bases, with 6 bases remaining between them. CDR3 length equals 12 residues. In DNA form, the CDR3 reads TGTGCCAGCAGCTTGCTCACAGATACGCAGTATTTT. Its protein product is CASSLLTDTQYF.

This clonotype was recorded many times. The chain is built from TRBV20-1 and TRBJ1-2; 9 positions agree with TRBD1. The CDR3 is made up of 15 amino acids. Trimming at V came to 8 bases and at J to 6 bases, leaving 16 bases not matched to a gene. Germline V gene lookup returns CDR1 DFQATT and CDR2 SNEGSKA (reference sequence). The CDR3 region is CSCETGQGVFNGYTF. CDR3 nucleotide sequence: TGCAGTTGCGAAACGGGACAGGGAGTCTTCAATGGCTACACCTTC.

Many counts were recorded for this clonotype. The CDR3 reads CASSQDGRGGSYEQYF. In nucleotides, the CDR3 is TGCGCCAGCAGCCAAGACGGGCGGGGGGGATCCTACGAGCAGTACTTC. The chain has TRBV4-3 and TRBJ2-7, with 9 positions matching TRBD2. The V and J ends lost 0 bases and 1 base, in that order; junction bases with no gene match: 4. CDR1 is LGHNA, CDR2 YSLEER, per germline. The CDR3 consists of 16 residues.

The sample holds many counts of this clonotype. The gene calls are TRBV9 and TRBJ2-4; D is unresolved. The CDR3 length is 16 residues. The ends were cut back, 2 bases at V and 0 bases at J, with 12 bases in the middle. Germline loops: CDR1 SGDLS, CDR2 YYNGEE. The CDR3 coding sequence is TGTGCCAGCAGCGTGAATTGGAAGCTAGCCAAAAACATTCAGTACTTC. Translating gives CASSVNWKLAKNIQYF.

V and J are TRBV7-2 and TRBJ2-1; D is unresolved. The CDR3 runs 13 residues. The ends were cut back, 5 bases at V and 7 bases at J, with 12 bases in the middle. Germline CDR1 is SGHTA and CDR2 is FQGNSA. CDR3 in amino acids: CASSPRRNNEQFF. The CDR3 nucleotides read TGTGCCAGCAGCCCCCGACGCAATAATGAGCAGTTCTTC.

A few counts support this clonotype. V usage is TRBV29-1 and J usage is TRBJ1-6, with 7 bases matching TRBD1. V was pared by 5 bases and J by 5 bases, with 3 bases of the junction left unmatched. The germline gives CDR1 SQVTM, CDR2 ANQGSEA. This CDR3 is built from 13 residues. CDR3 residues: CSVSGGNNSPLHF. The CDR3 DNA reads as TGCAGCGTTTCAGGGGGGAATAATTCACCCCTCCACTTT.

This clonotype was counted at least ten times. The rearrangement links TRBV18 to TRBJ1-1; TRBD1 matches 7 bases. J gave up 6 bases and V 6 bases, and 4 bases lay outside the gene matches. CDR3 length: 12 amino acids. In germline, CDR1 is KGHSH, CDR2 LQKENI. CDR3 sequence: CASSAGTAEAFF. CDR3 DNA sequence: TGTGCCAGCTCGGCAGGGACAGCTGAAGCTTTCTTT.

This clonotype was observed many times. The chain recombines TRBV6-5 with TRBJ2-3; D unclear. Per germline, CDR1 MNHEY and CDR2 SVGAGI. V was cut by 0 bases and J by 0 bases, with 4 bases left in between. CDR3 length: 14 residues. CDR3: CASSYSQSTDTQYF. In DNA, the CDR3 is TGTGCCAGCAGTTACTCCCAGAGCACAGATACGCAGTATTTT.

This clonotype was observed many times. At one end, the junction sequence differs from germline, possibly due to a read error. The V call is TRBV12-5, the J call TRBJ2-1; possibly TRBD2 for D (6 bases). Germline assignment: CDR1 LGHNT and CDR2 FRNRAP. The length of the CDR3 is 12 residues. The CDR3 spells CASGLVRRGPVF. The CDR3, as DNA: TGTGCTAGTGGTTTGGTACGGAGGGGCCCGGTCTTC. Full variable domain (outside the CDR3, taken from reference TRBV12-5 and TRBJ2-1): DARVTQTPRHKVTEMGQEVTMRCQPILGHNTVFWYRQTMMQGLELLAYFRNRAPLDDSGMPKDRFSAEMPDATLATLKIQPSEPRDSAVYFCASGLVRRGPVFGPGTRLTVL.

This clonotype was observed many times. This chain uses TRBV6-1 with TRBJ2-3; D is perhaps TRBD1 (6 bases). Germline V CDR1 and CDR2: MNHNS, SASEGT. V lost 4 bases to trimming and J lost 0 bases, with 17 bases between them. There are 17 residues in the CDR3. The CDR3 DNA is TGTGCCAGCAGTGTTCTTGGGGGCGGTTCTAGCACAGATACGCAGTATTTT. Residues: CASSVLGGGSSTDTQYF.

The table lists this clonotype with many counts. The chain employs TRBV14 and TRBJ2-7; the D is unclear. With 2 bases removed from V and 7 bases from J, the gap between germline ends came to 24 bases. In germline, CDR1 is SGHDN, CDR2 FVKESK. The CDR3 loop spans 17 amino acids. The CDR3 sequence: CASSQLFPPGRLGEQYF. The CDR3 DNA reads as TGTGCCAGCAGCCAACTTTTCCCCCCGGGTCGCCTGGGGGAGCAGTACTTC.

The chain links TRBV20-1 to TRBJ1-1; D might be TRBD1 (6 bases). CDR1 and CDR2 from the germline V gene are DFQATT and SNEGSKA (reference sequence). The CDR3 is 11 amino acids. Between the trimmed V and J ends, which lost 5 bases and 10 bases, there was a span of 14 bases. CDR3 DNA: TGCAGTGCTTTAGGGGGGGGCTTAGCTTTCTTT. Encoded protein: CSALGGGLAFF.

This clonotype was seen ten or more times. The gene calls are TRBV11-2 and TRBJ2-2; the match to TRBD1 covers 10 bases. There are 15 residues in the CDR3. The trim removed 2 bases at V and 5 bases at J, leaving 2 bases unmatched. From germline, CDR1 is SGHAT and CDR2 FQNNGV. The CDR3 DNA sequence: TGTGCCAGCAGCTTAAGGGGACAGGGGACCGGGGAGCTGTTTTTT. It encodes CASSLRGQGTGELFF.

The sample holds many counts of this clonotype. The V and J genes are TRBV20-1 and TRBJ2-2; a weak D match, TRBD2 (7 bases). The CDR3 has 17 amino acids. Per the germline V gene, CDR1 is DFQATT and CDR2 is SNEGSKA (reference sequence). V was shortened by 4 bases and J by 4 bases, with 22 bases between the two germline ends. CDR3 DNA sequence: TGCAGTGCTACTCAAAGACCCCGGGGGGCGGGCACCGGGGAGCTGTTTTTT. It codes for CSATQRPRGAGTGELFF.

This clonotype was observed many times. The chain is built from TRBV6-2 or TRBV6-3 and TRBJ2-7; the D is unclear. Trimming left V 5 bases short and J 3 bases short, with 5 bases between. The CDR3 totals 11 residues. Per germline, CDR1 MNHEY and CDR2 SVGEGT. The CDR3 protein is CASSDLYEQYF. CDR3 sequence (DNA): TGTGCCAGCAGTGACCTCTACGAGCAGTACTTC.

In DNA, the CDR3 is TGTGCCAGCAGAACCAACGGATCCCCCTACGAGCAGTACTTC. It codes for CASRTNGSPYEQYF. The chain carries TRBV12-3 or TRBV12-4 and TRBJ2-7; no firm D call. Between the trimmed V and J ends, which lost 6 bases and 2 bases, there was a span of 14 bases. This CDR3 has 14 amino acids.

A few counts support this clonotype. The chain is built from TRBV20-1 and TRBJ2-1, with 9 nucleotides matching TRBD2. The germline V gene has CDR1 DFQATT and CDR2 SNEGSKA (reference sequence). CDR3 length: 17 amino acids. V lost 1 base, J lost 0 bases, and 7 bases stayed unmatched. The CDR3 DNA follows: TGCAGTGCTAGAGTCCATGCGGGGGGGAGCTCCTACAATGAGCAGTTCTTC. This codes for CSARVHAGGSSYNEQFF.

In this sample, this clonotype turned up many times. The CDR3 nucleotides are TGTGCCAGCAGTTCGGGACAGGGGGCGGCTGAAGCTTTCTTT. Residues: CASSSGQGAAEAFF. The V and J genes are TRBV12-3 or TRBV12-4 and TRBJ1-1, with TRBD1 matching 12 bases. The CDR3 is made up of 14 amino acids. V shed 4 bases, J shed 6 bases, and the junction held 3 bases outside the gene matches.

This clonotype was seen repeatedly, ten times or more. The chain is built from TRBV4-3 and TRBJ2-5; D uncertain. The CDR3 totals 14 residues. Germline V CDR1 and CDR2: LGHNA, YSLEER. The V end was cut by 1 base, the J end by 2 bases, with 8 bases between. The CDR3 loop reads CASSQGVGQETQYF. As DNA, the CDR3 is TGCGCCAGCAGCCAAGGAGTGGGACAAGAGACCCAGTACTTC.

The genes are TRBV29-1 and TRBJ2-3, with 11 nucleotides matching TRBD2. The germline gives CDR1 SQVTM, CDR2 ANQGSEA. The CDR3 runs to 16 residues. With 2 bases clipped from V and 8 bases from J, the junction kept 12 bases outside the gene matches. The CDR3 coding sequence is TGCAGCGTTGAACGGAGGGTAGCGGGGGGGCCAGGTACGCAGTATTTT. Translation: CSVERRVAGGPGTQYF.

V is TRBV5-6 and J is TRBJ2-1, with 7 positions matching TRBD2. Germline CDR1 and CDR2: SGHDT and YYEEEE. Trimming took 1 base from V and 8 from J; bases not matched to a gene: 15. The CDR3 has 17 amino acids. Here the CDR3 reads CASSLFASGSLIDEQFF. As DNA, the CDR3 is TGTGCCAGCAGCTTGTTCGCTAGCGGATCCTTAATTGATGAGCAGTTCTTC.

This clonotype was seen ten or more times. V and J are TRBV20-1 and TRBJ1-2; no definite D call. The V and J ends lost 6 bases and 0 bases respectively, with 14 bases between them. Germline CDR1 reads DFQATT; CDR2 reads SNEGSKA (reference sequence). The CDR3 is 14 residues long. CDR3 nucleotides: TGCAGTGCGCAGCAGGCGAAGACTAACTATGGCTACACCTTC. Amino acid sequence: CSAQQAKTNYGYTF.

This clonotype has only one observation. A much bigger clone sits one base away, suggesting this may be a read error. The chain joins TRBV7-3 to TRBJ2-6, with 9 bases aligning to TRBD1. Germline values: CDR1 SGHTA, CDR2 FQGTGA. The CDR3 loop spans 13 amino acids. CDR3 in amino acids: CASSSQGANVQTF. The CDR3 region has the DNA TGTGCCAGCAGTTCACAGGGGGCCAACGTCCAGACTTTC.